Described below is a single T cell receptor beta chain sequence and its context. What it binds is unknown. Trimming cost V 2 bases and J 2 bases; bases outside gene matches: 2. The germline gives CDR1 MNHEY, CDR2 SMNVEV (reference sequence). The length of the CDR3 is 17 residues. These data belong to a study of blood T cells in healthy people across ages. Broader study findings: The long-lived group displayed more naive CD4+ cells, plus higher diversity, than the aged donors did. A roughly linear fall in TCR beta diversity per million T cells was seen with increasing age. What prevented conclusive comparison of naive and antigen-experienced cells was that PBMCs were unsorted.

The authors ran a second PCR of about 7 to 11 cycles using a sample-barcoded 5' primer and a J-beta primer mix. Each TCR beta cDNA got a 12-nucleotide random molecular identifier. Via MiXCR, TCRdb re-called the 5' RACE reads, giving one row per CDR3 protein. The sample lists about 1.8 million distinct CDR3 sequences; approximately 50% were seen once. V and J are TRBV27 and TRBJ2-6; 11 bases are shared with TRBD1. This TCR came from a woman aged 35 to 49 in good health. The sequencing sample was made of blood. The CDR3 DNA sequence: TGTGCCAGCAGTTTAGGGACAGGGGGGCCTGGGGCCAACGTCCTGACTTTC. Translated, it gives CASSLGTGGPGANVLTF.